This TCR beta chain was retrieved from a study of shared clonotypes between healthy human individuals. CD45RO-negative, CCR7-positively selected cells formed the naive CD8 fraction, excluding terminally differentiated effector memory CD45RA+ cells. Generated by immunoSEQ multiplex PCR, the TCRdb table keeps only in-frame clones and is missing some. The sample lists 2 million to 2.5 million clones; around 96% were seen once. This CDR3 region has 13 residues. Germline assignment: CDR1 SQVTM and CDR2 ANQGSEA. Unmatched junction bases numbered 7, after V lost 8 bases and J lost 1 base. The sample consisted of naive CD8+ T cells sorted from blood. The chain links TRBV29-1 to TRBJ2-5; 7 bases map to TRBD1. This clonotype was sampled from a man younger than 35 in good health. The CDR3 here is CSPDRVPQETQYF. The CDR3 region has the DNA TGCAGCCCCGACAGGGTACCCCAAGAGACCCAGTACTTC.